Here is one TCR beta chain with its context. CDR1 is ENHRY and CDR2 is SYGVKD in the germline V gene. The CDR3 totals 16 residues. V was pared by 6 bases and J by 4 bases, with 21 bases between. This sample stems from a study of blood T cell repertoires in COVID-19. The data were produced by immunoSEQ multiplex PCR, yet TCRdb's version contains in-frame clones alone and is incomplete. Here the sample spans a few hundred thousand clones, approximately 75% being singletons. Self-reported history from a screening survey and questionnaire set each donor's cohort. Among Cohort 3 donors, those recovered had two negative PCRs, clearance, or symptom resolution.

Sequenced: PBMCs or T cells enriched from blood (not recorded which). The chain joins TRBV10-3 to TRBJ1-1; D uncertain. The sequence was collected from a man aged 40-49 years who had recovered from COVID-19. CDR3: CAIRATGVGRGTEAFF. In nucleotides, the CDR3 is TGTGCCATCAGGGCCACCGGGGTAGGGCGGGGCACTGAAGCTTTCTTT.